These 2 T cell receptor beta chains were all obtained from the same sample, sequenced in a study of low-dose radiotherapy and immunotherapy resistance in tumors. Described time point: before trial treatment. TCRs were amplified for 20 to 25 PCR cycles with a constant-region primer and V-primer adapter. TCRdb reanalysed the reads using MiXCR and keeps one entry per CDR3 protein. The sample lists tens of thousands of distinct CDR3 sequences; approximately 10% were seen once. The sample was PBMCs, taken before treatment. The receptors derive from a female donor with ovarian cancer.

This clonotype was detected many times. The rearrangement links TRBV27 to TRBJ1-1; the D gene is possibly TRBD1 (5 bases). Germline V gene lookup returns CDR1 MNHEY and CDR2 SMNVEV (reference sequence). The CDR3 is 16 amino acids. Trimming cost V 7 bases and J 4 bases, with 22 bases left between them. Written as DNA, the CDR3 is TGTGCCAGCATAGGATCTGTCGGGGTTGGGGGCACTGAAGCTTTCTTT. It specifies CASIGSVGVGGTEAFF.

In its sample, this clonotype was seen a few times. The chain employs TRBV20-1 and TRBJ2-1; the D gene is possibly TRBD2 (7 bases). V lost 0 bases to trimming and J lost 7 bases, with 22 bases between them. CDR3 length: 17 amino acids. Germline loops: CDR1 DFQATT, CDR2 SNEGSKA (reference sequence). The chain's CDR3 is CSARDLLWGGVRNEQFF. As DNA, the CDR3 is TGCAGTGCTAGAGATTTGCTCTGGGGGGGCGTAAGGAATGAGCAGTTCTTC.